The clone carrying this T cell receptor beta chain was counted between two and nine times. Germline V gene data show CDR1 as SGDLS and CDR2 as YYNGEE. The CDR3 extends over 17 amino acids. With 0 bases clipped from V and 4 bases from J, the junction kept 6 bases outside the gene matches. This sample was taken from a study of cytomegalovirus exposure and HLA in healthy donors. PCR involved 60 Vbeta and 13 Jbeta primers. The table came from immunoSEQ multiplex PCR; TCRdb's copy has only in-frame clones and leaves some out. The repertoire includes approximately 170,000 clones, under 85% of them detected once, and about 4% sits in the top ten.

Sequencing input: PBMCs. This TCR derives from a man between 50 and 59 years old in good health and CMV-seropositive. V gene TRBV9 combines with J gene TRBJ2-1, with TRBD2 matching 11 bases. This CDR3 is CASSVAISGGDYNEQFF. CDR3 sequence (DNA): TGTGCCAGCAGCGTAGCGATTAGCGGGGGGGATTACAATGAGCAGTTCTTC.